This T cell receptor (beta chain) was captured by sequencing in a study of CD8 T cells in Susac syndrome. Study-wide points: As the study acknowledged, the number of individuals who were part of its TCR sequencing and HLA analysis was relatively small.

The CDR3 runs 19 residues. The V and J ends lost 2 bases and 2 bases, in that order; junction bases with no gene match: 10. Germline CDR1 is SGHDT and CDR2 is YYEEEE. In the case of this clonotype: The antigen remains unidentified.

RNA, at about 0.45 to 1 ug, was reverse transcribed with random hexamers. The method of amplification for TCR beta CDR3 was immunoSEQ multiplex PCR, covering 54 Vbeta and 13 Jbeta. From the immunoSEQ multiplex PCR reads, TCRdb called clonotypes with MiXCR, one entry per CDR3 protein. The sample consists of about 210,000 distinct CDR3 sequences, around 96% of them appearing once. The sample taken for sequencing was CD4+ T cells from PBMCs. The chain couples TRBV5-6 to TRBJ2-3; 14 positions agree with TRBD2. The TCR was taken from a human donor with multiple sclerosis. CDR3 nucleotide sequence: TGTGCCAGCAGCTTCAACCCGGGACTAGCGGGGGCCATCACAGATACGCAGTATTTT. Translation: CASSFNPGLAGAITDTQYF.